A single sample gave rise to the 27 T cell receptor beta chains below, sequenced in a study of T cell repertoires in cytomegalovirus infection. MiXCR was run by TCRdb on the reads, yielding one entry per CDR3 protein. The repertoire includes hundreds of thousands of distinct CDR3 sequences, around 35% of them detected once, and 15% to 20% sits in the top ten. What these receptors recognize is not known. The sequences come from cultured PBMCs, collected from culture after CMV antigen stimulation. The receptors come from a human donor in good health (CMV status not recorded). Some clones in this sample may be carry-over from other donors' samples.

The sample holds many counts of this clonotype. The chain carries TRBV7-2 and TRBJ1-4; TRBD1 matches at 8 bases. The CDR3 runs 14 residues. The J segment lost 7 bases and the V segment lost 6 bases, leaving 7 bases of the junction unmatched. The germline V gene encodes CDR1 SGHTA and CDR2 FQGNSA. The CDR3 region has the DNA TGTGCCAGCAGAGAGAACAGGGGGAGTGAAAAACTGTTTTTT. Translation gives CASRENRGSEKLFF.

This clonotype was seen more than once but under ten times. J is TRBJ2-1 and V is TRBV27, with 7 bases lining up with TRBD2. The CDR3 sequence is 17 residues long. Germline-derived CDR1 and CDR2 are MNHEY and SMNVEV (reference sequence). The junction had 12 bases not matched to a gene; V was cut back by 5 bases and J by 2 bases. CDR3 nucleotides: TGTGCCAGCAGTCCAAGGGCCGGGAGGAGTACCTACAATGAGCAGTTCTTC. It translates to CASSPRAGRSTYNEQFF.

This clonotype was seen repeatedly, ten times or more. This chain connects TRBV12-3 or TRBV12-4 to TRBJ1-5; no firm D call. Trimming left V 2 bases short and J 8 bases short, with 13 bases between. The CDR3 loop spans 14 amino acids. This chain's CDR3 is CASSLSLQGKPQHF. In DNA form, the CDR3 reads TGTGCCAGCAGTTTATCCCTTCAAGGGAAGCCCCAGCATTTT.

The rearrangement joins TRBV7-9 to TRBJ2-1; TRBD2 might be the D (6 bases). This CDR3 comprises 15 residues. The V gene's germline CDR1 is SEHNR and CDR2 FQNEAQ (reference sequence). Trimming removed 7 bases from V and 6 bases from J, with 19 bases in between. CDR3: CASILGRLRGNEQFF. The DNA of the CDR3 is TGTGCCAGCATCCTAGGCCGGCTGCGGGGCAATGAGCAGTTCTTC.

The CDR3 region is CASSWTSRGTEAFF. CDR3 in DNA: TGCGCCAGCAGCTGGACCTCCAGAGGAACTGAAGCTTTCTTT. This chain uses TRBV5-1 with TRBJ1-1, with unresolved D. The V and J ends lost 3 bases and 5 bases respectively, with 14 bases between them. CDR3 length equals 14 residues. CDR1 is SGHRS, CDR2 YFSETQ, per germline.

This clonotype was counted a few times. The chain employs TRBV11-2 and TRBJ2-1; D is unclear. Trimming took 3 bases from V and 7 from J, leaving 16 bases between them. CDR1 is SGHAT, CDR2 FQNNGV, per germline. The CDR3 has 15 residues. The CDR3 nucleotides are TGTGCCAGCAGCTTCGGAGCACTAACGTTAAATGAGCAGTTCTTC. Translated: CASSFGALTLNEQFF.

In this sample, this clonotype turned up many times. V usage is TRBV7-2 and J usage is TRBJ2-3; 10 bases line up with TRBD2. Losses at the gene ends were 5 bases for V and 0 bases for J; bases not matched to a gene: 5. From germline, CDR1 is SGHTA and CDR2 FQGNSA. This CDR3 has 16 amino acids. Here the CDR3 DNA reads TGTGCCAGCAGCCTTCTAGCGGGAGCGAGCACAGATACGCAGTATTTT. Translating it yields CASSLLAGASTDTQYF.

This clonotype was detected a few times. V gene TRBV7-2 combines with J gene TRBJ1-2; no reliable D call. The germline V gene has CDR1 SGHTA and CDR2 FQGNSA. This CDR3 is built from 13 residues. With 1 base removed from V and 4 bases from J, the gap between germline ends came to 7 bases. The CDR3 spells CASSLGLGYGYTF. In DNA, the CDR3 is TGTGCCAGCAGCTTAGGTCTGGGCTATGGCTACACCTTC.

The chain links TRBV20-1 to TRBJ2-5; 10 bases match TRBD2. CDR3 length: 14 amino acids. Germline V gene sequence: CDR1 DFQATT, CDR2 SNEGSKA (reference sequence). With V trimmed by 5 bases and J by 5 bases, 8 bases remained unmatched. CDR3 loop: CSAPSGGVGETQYF. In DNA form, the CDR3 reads TGCAGTGCTCCGAGCGGGGGGGTAGGGGAGACCCAGTACTTC.

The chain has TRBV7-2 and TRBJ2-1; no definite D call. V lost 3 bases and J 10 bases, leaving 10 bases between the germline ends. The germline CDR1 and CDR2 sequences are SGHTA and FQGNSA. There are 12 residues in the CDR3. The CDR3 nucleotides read TGTGCCAGCAGCTTTCTCGTTGAGGAGCAGTTCTTC. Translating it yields CASSFLVEEQFF.

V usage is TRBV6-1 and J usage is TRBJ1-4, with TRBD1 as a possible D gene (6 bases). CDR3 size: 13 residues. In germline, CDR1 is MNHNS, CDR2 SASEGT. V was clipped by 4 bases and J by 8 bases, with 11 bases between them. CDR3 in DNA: TGTGCCAGCAGTGGACACAGGGACGAAAAACTGTTTTTT. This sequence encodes CASSGHRDEKLFF.

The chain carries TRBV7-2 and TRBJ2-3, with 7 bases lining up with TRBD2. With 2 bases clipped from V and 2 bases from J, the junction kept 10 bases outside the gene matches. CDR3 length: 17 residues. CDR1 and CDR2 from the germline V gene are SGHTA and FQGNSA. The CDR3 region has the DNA TGTGCCAGCAGCTTAATTTCTAGCGGTTGGACCACAGATACGCAGTATTTT. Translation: CASSLISSGWTTDTQYF.

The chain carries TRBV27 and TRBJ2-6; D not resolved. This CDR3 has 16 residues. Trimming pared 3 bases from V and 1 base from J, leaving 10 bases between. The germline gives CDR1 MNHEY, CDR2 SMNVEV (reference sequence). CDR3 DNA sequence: TGTGCCAGCAGTTTTGTCTTATCATCTGGGGCCAACGTCCTGACTTTC. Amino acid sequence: CASSFVLSSGANVLTF. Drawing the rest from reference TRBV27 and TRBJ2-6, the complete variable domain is EAQVTQNPRYLITVTGKKLTVTCSQNMNHEYMSWYRQDPGLGLRQIYYSMNVEVTDKGDVPEGYKVSRKEKRNFPLILESPSPNQTSLYFCASSFVLSSGANVLTFGAGSRLTVL.

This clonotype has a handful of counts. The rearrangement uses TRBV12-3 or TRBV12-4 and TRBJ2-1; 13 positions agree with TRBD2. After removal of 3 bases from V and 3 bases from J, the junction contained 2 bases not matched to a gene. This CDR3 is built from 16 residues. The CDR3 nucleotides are TGTGCCAGCAGTTTTGGACTAGCGGGGGTCTACAATGAGCAGTTCTTC. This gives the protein CASSFGLAGVYNEQFF.

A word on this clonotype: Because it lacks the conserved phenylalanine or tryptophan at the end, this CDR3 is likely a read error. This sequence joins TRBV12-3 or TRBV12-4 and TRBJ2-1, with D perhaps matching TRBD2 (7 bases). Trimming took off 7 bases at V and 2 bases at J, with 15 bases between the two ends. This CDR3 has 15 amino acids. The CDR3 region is CASTRRGGAYNEQFV. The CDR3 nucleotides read TGTGCCAGCACACGGAGAGGGGGGGCCTACAATGAGCAGTTCGTC.

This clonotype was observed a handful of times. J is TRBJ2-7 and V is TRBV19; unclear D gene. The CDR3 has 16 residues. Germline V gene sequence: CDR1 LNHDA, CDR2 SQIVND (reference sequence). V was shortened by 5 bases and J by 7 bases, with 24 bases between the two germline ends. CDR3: CASSLSAGPPVSEQYF. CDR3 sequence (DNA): TGTGCCAGTAGTCTCTCGGCCGGACCTCCGGTTTCGGAGCAGTACTTC.

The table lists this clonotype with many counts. CDR3 region: CASSLFYRGTGSQSNQPQHF. CDR3 nucleotides: TGTGCCAGCAGCTTATTTTATAGGGGGACAGGGAGCCAAAGCAATCAGCCCCAGCATTTT. J is TRBJ1-5 and V is TRBV7-8, with 9 bases identical to TRBD1. This CDR3 spans 20 amino acids. The germline CDR1 and CDR2 sequences are SGHVS and FQNEAQ. The V segment lost 2 bases and the J segment 1 base; nucleotides outside the gene matches: 15.

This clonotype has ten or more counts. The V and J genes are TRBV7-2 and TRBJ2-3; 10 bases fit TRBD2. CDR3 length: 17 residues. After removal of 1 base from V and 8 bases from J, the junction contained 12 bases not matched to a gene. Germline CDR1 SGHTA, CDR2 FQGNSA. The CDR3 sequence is CASSLVSGGPAGSTQYF. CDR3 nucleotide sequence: TGTGCCAGCAGCTTAGTTAGCGGGGGGCCCGCGGGGAGTACGCAGTATTTT.

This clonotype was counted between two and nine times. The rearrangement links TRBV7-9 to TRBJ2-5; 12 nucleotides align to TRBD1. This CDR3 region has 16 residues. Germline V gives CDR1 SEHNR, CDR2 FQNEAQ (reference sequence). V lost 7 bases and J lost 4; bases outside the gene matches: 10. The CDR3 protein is CASKKKGQGAGETQYF. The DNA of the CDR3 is TGTGCCAGCAAGAAGAAGGGACAGGGGGCTGGAGAGACCCAGTACTTC.

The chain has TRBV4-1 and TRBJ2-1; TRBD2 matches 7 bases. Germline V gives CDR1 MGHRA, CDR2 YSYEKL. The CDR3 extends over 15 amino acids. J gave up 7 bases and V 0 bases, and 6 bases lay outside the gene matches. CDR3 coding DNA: TGCGCCAGCAGCCAAGATAGGTGGGGAGGGAATGAGCAGTTCTTC. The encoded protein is CASSQDRWGGNEQFF.

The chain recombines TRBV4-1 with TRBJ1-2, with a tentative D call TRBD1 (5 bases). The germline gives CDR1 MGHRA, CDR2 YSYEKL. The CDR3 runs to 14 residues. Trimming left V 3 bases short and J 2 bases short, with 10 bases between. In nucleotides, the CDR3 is TGCGCCAGCAGCCATTTGGGGGTGAACTATGGCTACACCTTC. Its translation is CASSHLGVNYGYTF.

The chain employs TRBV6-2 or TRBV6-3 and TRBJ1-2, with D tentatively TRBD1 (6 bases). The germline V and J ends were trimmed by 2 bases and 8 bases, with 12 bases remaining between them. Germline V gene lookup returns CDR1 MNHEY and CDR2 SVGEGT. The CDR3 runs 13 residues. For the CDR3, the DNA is TGTGCCAGCAGTTACGGGACACCAGGAGGCTACACCTTC. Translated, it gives CASSYGTPGGYTF.

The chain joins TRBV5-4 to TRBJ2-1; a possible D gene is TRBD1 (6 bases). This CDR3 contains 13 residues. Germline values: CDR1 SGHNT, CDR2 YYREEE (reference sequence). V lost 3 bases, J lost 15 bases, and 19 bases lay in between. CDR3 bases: TGTGCCAGCAGCTGGACCGGACAGAAACCCCTGTTCTTC. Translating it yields CASSWTGQKPLFF.

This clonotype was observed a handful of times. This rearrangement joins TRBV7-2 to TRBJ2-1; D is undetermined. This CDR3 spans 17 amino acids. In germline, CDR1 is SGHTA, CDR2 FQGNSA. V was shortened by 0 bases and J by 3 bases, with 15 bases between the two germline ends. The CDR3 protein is CASSLAYGASIYNEQFF. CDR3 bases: TGTGCCAGCAGCTTAGCGTATGGAGCGTCCATCTACAATGAGCAGTTCTTC.

The CDR3 DNA is TGTGCCAGCAGCCCTGGCGGGTGGGAGACCCAGTACTTC. It yields the protein CASSPGGWETQYF. V is TRBV7-8 and J is TRBJ2-5, with a possible D match to TRBD2 (5 bases). From germline, CDR1 is SGHVS and CDR2 FQNEAQ. V was clipped by 5 bases and J by 5 bases, with 12 bases between them. This CDR3 has 13 amino acids.

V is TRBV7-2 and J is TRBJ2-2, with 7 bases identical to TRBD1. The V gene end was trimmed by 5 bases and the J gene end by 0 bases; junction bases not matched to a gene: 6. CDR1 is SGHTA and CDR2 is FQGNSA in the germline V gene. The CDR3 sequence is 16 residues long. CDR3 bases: TGTGCCAGCAGCCACACAGGGGCTGCGAACACCGGGGAGCTGTTTTTT. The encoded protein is CASSHTGAANTGELFF.

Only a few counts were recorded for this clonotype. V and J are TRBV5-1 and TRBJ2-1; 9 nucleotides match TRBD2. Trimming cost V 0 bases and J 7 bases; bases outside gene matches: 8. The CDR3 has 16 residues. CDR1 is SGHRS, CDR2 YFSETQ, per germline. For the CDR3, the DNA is TGCGCCAGCAGCTTGGGGAGCGGGGGGCATTGGAATGAGCAGTTCTTC. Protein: CASSLGSGGHWNEQFF.